This paragraph reports one T cell receptor (beta chain). The template for TCR beta VDJ and CDR3 sequence profiling was genomic DNA. TCRdb reanalysed the reads using MiXCR and keeps one entry per CDR3 protein. Of 150,000 to 200,000 distinct CDR3 sequences listed, about 48% are singletons. The entry originates in a study of CD8+CD57+ T cells in acquired aplastic anemia. CDR1 and CDR2 (germline): SEHNR, FQNEAQ (reference sequence). J was trimmed by 5 bases and V by 5 bases; bases with no gene match: 15. The CDR3 is made up of 16 amino acids. Before being chosen for sequencing, patients had shown CD8+CD57+ cell expansion by flow cytometry.

What was sequenced was sorted CD4+, CD8+, or CD8+CD57+ T cells (not recorded which) from PBMCs. V and J are TRBV7-9 and TRBJ2-7, with 7 bases matching TRBD1. The clonotype was recovered from a human donor with aplastic anemia. This chain's CDR3 is CASSQGVKQGSHEQYF. The CDR3 coding sequence is TGTGCCAGCAGCCAAGGGGTTAAACAGGGGAGCCACGAGCAGTACTTC.